This TCR beta chain was captured in a study of blood T cells in healthy people across ages. Germline CDR1 SGHVS, CDR2 FQNEAQ. There are 14 residues in the CDR3. Deletions cut 4 bases from V and 4 bases from J, with 11 bases between. The second PCR ran roughly 7 to 11 cycles with a sample-barcoded 5' primer and J-beta primers. TCRdb itself ran the 5' RACE reads through MiXCR, one entry per CDR3 protein. In the table there are 500,000 to 600,000 distinct CDR3 sequences, 27% of which are singletons. The sequencing sample was made of blood. The chain is built from TRBV7-8 and TRBJ2-1; D ambiguous. This receptor was obtained from a woman aged 70-85 years in good health. The CDR3 sequence is CASSYEESYNEQFF. Here the CDR3 DNA reads TGTGCCAGCAGCTACGAAGAATCTTACAATGAGCAGTTCTTC.